This TCR beta chain was found in a study of human T cells and chemical hapten exposure. Study as a whole: Subjects had 2% DPC placed on about 2 cm by about 2 cm of upper inner arm skin for sensitization. Findings of the study overall: Controls had significantly fewer large CDR3 similarity clusters than were formed by expanded TCRs.

Comments on this clonotype: The antigen is undetermined.

Each CDR3 protein gets one entry after TCRdb re-called the RACE reads with MiXCR. This sample has under 75,000 distinct CDR3 sequences, with approximately 10% found just once. With V trimmed by 5 bases and J by 5 bases, 5 bases remained unmatched. CDR3 length: 14 amino acids. The germline gives CDR1 SNHLY, CDR2 FYNNEI. The sample's time point: patch test 3, about 24 weeks after DPC sensitization. Treatment meaning: therapeutic diphenylcyclopropenone sensitization with weekly scalp DPC. V is TRBV2 and J is TRBJ1-4, with TRBD1 identical over 7 bases. Sequencing was performed on whole blood, taken in connection with sensitization to the hapten diphenylcyclopropenone (DPC). This sequence was found in a woman aged 50 to 65 with alopecia areata. Some clones in this sample may be carry-over from other donors' samples. This chain's CDR3 is CASSSDRRNEKLFF. DNA for the CDR3: TGTGCCAGCAGTTCGGACAGGAGGAATGAAAAACTGTTTTTT. Full variable domain (outside the CDR3, taken from reference TRBV2 and TRBJ1-4): EPEVTQTPSHQVTQMGQEVILRCVPISNHLYFYWYRQILGQKVEFLVSFYNNEISEKSEIFDDQFSVERPDGSNFTLKIRSTKLEDSAMYFCASSSDRRNEKLFFGSGTQLSVL.